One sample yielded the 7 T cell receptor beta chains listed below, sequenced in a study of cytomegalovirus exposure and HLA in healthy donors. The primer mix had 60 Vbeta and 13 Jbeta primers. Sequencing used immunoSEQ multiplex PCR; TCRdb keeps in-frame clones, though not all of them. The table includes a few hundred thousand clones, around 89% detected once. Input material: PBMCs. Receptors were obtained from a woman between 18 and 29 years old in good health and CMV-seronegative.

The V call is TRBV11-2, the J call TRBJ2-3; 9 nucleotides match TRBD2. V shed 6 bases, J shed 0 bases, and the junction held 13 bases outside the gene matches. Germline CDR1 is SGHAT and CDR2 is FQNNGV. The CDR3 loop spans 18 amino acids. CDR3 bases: TGTGCCAGCAGTTCCACGCGGGGGGGCCGCCGGAGCACAGATACGCAGTATTTT. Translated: CASSSTRGGRRSTDTQYF. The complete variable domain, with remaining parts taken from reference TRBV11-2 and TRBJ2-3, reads EAGVAQSPRYKIIEKRQSVAFWCNPISGHATLYWYQQILGQGPKLLIQFQNNGVVDDSQLPKDRFSAERLKGVDSTLKIQPAKLEDSAVYLCASSSTRGGRRSTDTQYFGPGTRLTVL.

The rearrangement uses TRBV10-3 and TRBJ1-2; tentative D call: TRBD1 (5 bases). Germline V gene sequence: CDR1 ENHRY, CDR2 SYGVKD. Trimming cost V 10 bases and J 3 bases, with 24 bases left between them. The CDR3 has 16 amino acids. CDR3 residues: CATRSFKTVYDYGYTF. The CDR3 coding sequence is TGTGCCACCCGGTCTTTTAAGACAGTATACGACTATGGCTACACCTTC.

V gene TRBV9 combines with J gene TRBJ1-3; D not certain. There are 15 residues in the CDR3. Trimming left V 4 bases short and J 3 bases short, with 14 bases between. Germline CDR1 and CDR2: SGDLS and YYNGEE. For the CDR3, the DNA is TGTGCCAGCAGCACCCAGGTACATTTTGGAAACACCATATATTTT. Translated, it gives CASSTQVHFGNTIYF.

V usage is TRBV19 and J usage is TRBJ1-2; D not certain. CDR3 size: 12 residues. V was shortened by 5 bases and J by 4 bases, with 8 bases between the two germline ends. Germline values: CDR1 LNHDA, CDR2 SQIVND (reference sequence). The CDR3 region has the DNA TGTGCCAGTAGTGTCGATAGCTATGGCTACACCTTC. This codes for CASSVDSYGYTF.

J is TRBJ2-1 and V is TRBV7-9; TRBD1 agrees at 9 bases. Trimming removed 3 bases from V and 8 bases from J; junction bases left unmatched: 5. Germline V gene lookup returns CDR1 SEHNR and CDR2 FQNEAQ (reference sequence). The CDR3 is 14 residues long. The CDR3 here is CASSFDRGSHEQFF. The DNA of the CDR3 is TGTGCCAGCAGCTTCGACAGGGGGTCTCATGAGCAGTTCTTC.

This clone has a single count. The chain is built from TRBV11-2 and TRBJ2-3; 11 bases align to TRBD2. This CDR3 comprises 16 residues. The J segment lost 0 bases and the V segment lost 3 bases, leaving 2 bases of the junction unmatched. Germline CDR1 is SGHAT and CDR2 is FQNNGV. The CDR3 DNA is TGTGCCAGCAGCTTTCGACTAGCGGGAAGCACAGATACGCAGTATTTT. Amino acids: CASSFRLAGSTDTQYF. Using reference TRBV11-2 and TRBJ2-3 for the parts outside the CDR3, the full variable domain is EAGVAQSPRYKIIEKRQSVAFWCNPISGHATLYWYQQILGQGPKLLIQFQNNGVVDDSQLPKDRFSAERLKGVDSTLKIQPAKLEDSAVYLCASSFRLAGSTDTQYFGPGTRLTVL.

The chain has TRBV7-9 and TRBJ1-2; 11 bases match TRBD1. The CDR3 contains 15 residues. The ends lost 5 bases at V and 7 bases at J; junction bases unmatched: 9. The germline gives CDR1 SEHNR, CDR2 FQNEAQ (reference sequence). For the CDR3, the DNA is TGTGCCAGCAGCGCACCGGGACAGGGGGGCGGTGGCTACACCTTC. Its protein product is CASSAPGQGGGGYTF.